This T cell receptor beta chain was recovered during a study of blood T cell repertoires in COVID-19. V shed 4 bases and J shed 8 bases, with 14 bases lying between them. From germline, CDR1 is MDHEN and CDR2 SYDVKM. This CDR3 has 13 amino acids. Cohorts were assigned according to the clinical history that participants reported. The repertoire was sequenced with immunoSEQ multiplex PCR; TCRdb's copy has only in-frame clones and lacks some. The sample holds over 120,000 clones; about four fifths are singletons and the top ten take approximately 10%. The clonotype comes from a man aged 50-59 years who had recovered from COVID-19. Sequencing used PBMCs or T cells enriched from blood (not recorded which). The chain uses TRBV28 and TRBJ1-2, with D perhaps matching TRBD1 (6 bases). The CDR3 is CASSSQGRDGYTF. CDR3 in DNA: TGTGCCAGCAGTTCCCAGGGGAGAGACGGCTACACCTTC.